This T cell receptor (beta chain) came from a study of monozygotic twins with cystic fibrosis. Overall study results and limits: Co-twins had the most similar V usage for 13 of 16 pairs, J for 8.

V lost 7 bases and J 2 bases, leaving 17 bases between the germline ends. CDR1 and CDR2 from the germline V gene are SGHDT and YYEEEE. CDR3 length: 15 residues. The protocol was immunoSEQ multiplex PCR, while the TCRdb copy is restricted to in-frame clones and leaves out a portion. The sample has roughly 32,000 clones, around 96% seen once. As concerns this clone: What it recognizes is unknown.

The sequence came from a girl between 2 and 10 years old with cystic fibrosis. The chain uses TRBV5-6 and TRBJ2-3; weak D call: TRBD1 (5 bases). The sample comprised blood. CDR3 protein: CASFSWGGYTDTQYF. The CDR3 DNA is TGTGCCAGCTTCTCTTGGGGCGGTTACACAGATACGCAGTATTTT. The full variable domain, completed using reference TRBV5-6 and TRBJ2-3, is DAGVTQSPTHLIKTRGQQVTLRCSPKSGHDTVSWYQQALGQGPQFIFQYYEEEERQRGNFPDRFSGHQFPNYSSELNVNALLLGDSALYLCASFSWGGYTDTQYFGPGTRLTVL.